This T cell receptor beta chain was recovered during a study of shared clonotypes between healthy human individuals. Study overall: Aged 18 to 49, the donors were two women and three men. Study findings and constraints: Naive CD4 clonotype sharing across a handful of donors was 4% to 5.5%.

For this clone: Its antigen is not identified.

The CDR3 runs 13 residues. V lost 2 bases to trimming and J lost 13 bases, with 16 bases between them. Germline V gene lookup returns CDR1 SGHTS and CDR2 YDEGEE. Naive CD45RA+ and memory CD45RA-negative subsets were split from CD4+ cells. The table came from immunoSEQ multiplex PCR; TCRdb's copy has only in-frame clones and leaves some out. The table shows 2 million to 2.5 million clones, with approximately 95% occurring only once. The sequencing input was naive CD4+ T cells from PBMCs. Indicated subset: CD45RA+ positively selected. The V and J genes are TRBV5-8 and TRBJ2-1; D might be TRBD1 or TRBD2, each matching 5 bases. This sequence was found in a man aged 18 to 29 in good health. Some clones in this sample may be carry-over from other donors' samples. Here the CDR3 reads CASSFGATAAQFF. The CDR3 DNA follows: TGTGCCAGCAGCTTCGGGGCAACCGCCGCCCAGTTCTTC.